A single sample is the source of the 18 T cell receptor beta chains below, sequenced in a study of shared clonotypes between healthy human individuals. CD45RO-negative cells were positively selected for CCR7, leaving out terminally differentiated effector memory CD45RA+ cells. Measured with immunoSEQ multiplex PCR; TCRdb has only the in-frame clones, and not every one. The sample includes around 2,000,000 clones, about 95% of them seen just once. Sequencing was done on a sample of naive CD8+ T cells sorted from blood. Receptors originate from a man between 18 and 35 years old in good health.

V and J are TRBV27 and TRBJ1-1; D is undetermined. This CDR3 contains 14 residues. Germline values: CDR1 MNHEY, CDR2 SMNVEV (reference sequence). V lost 8 bases and J 0 bases, leaving 13 bases between the germline ends. CDR3 DNA: TGTGCCAGCCGCTCTGTGACGGTGAACACTGAAGCTTTCTTT. This sequence encodes CASRSVTVNTEAFF.

This clone showed up just once. The rearrangement uses TRBV7-2 and TRBJ2-5; 8 bases fit TRBD1. The V gene's germline CDR1 is SGHTA and CDR2 FQGNSA. V shed 5 bases and J 1 base; nucleotides not matched to a gene: 12. The CDR3 is 17 residues long. The CDR3 DNA sequence: TGTGCCAGCAGCACCTTAGGGCAGGGGGCTTTCCAAGAGACCCAGTACTTC. Encoded protein: CASSTLGQGAFQETQYF.

The V and J genes are TRBV14 and TRBJ2-7; the D is unclear. Germline CDR1 reads SGHDN; CDR2 reads FVKESK. The CDR3 totals 12 residues. Deletions cut 6 bases from V and 6 bases from J, with 12 bases between. CDR3 sequence reads: CASSEVGVEQYF. The DNA for the CDR3 is TGTGCCAGCAGTGAAGTTGGGGTCGAGCAGTACTTC.

With respect to this clone: The germline gene is not matched at one end of the junction; a read error may be the cause. J is TRBJ2-7 and V is TRBV5-6; no reliable D call. The CDR3 is 13 amino acids. CDR1 SGHDT and CDR2 YYEEEE come from the germline V gene. The DNA of the CDR3 is TGTGCCAGCAACTTGTGGAGTGCCTACGAGCAGTACTTC. This translates into CASNLWSAYEQYF.

This rearrangement joins TRBV10-3 to TRBJ1-3; D is ambiguous. Germline V gives CDR1 ENHRY, CDR2 SYGVKD. The CDR3 consists of 14 residues. V lost 2 bases and J lost 4, with 9 bases in between. The CDR3 DNA reads TGTGCCATCAGTGAGGAAGGCAGGGGAAACACCATATATTTT. It codes for CAISEEGRGNTIYF.

Concerning this clone: The same CDR3 arises from other DNA sequences in this sample as well. The CDR3 region is CASSVGLAGAETQYF. In DNA form, the CDR3 reads TGTGCCAGCAGCGTCGGACTAGCGGGGGCAGAGACCCAGTACTTC. The chain recombines TRBV9 with TRBJ2-5, with 13 bases identical to TRBD2. V shed 2 bases and J 4 bases; nucleotides not matched to a gene: 2. The germline V gene encodes CDR1 SGDLS and CDR2 YYNGEE. The CDR3 consists of 15 residues.

The V gene is TRBV30, the J gene TRBJ1-6, with D uncertain. This CDR3 has 13 amino acids. Germline values: CDR1 GTSNPN, CDR2 SVGIG (reference sequence). The V end lost 2 bases, the J end lost 5 bases, and 7 bases lay between the germline ends. The DNA of the CDR3 is TGTGCCTGGAGTCTTCAGAATAATTCACCCCTCCACTTT. Translating it yields CAWSLQNNSPLHF.

This chain connects TRBV6-5 to TRBJ2-7, with 8 positions matching TRBD2. Germline V gene lookup returns CDR1 MNHEY and CDR2 SVGAGI. Trimming took 5 bases from V and 7 from J; bases not matched to a gene: 10. The CDR3 has 14 amino acids. The CDR3 DNA is TGTGCCAGCAGTGCCGGGACTAGTTTCGGAGAGCAGTACTTC. Encoded protein: CASSAGTSFGEQYF.

This chain uses TRBV13 with TRBJ2-7; TRBD1 matches 7 bases. V gave up 1 base and J gave up 3 bases; unmatched junction bases: 3. The CDR3 has 14 amino acids. CDR1 is PRHDT and CDR2 is FYEKMQ in the germline V gene (reference sequence). The CDR3 protein is CASSLEGANYEQYF. CDR3 nucleotide sequence: TGTGCCAGCAGCTTAGAGGGGGCGAACTACGAGCAGTACTTC.

Turning to this clone: The sample contains more than one DNA sequence encoding this CDR3. This CDR3 is CASSISEAYEQYF. The CDR3 nucleotides read TGTGCCAGTAGTATATCAGAAGCCTACGAGCAGTACTTC. The rearrangement joins TRBV19 to TRBJ2-7; the D is unclear. The V gene's germline CDR1 is LNHDA and CDR2 SQIVND (reference sequence). The CDR3 extends over 13 amino acids. Trimming removed 2 bases from V and 2 bases from J, with 7 bases in between.

The chain recombines TRBV7-3 with TRBJ2-1, with 10 bases fitting TRBD2. The CDR3 has 15 amino acids. Germline CDR1 and CDR2: SGHTA and FQGTGA. The V gene end was trimmed by 5 bases and the J gene end by 2 bases; junction bases not matched to a gene: 3. The CDR3 region is CASSILAGPYNEQFF. The CDR3 DNA sequence: TGTGCCAGCAGCATACTAGCGGGGCCCTACAATGAGCAGTTCTTC.

The chain has TRBV25-1 and TRBJ2-5; no clear D gene. The germline V gene has CDR1 MGHDK and CDR2 SYGVNS. This CDR3 spans 12 amino acids. Trimming took 6 bases from V and 2 from J, leaving 7 bases between them. CDR3 sequence (DNA): TGTGCCAGCAGAGGTCCGCAAGAGACCCAGTACTTC. This gives the protein CASRGPQETQYF.

In the case of this clone: Other DNA sequences in this specimen translate into the identical CDR3. The chain joins TRBV6-6 to TRBJ2-1; D gene ambiguous. Germline CDR1 MNHNY, CDR2 SVGAGI (reference sequence). The CDR3 totals 11 residues. Trimming shortened V by 2 bases and J by 7 bases, and 3 bases separated the two germline ends. In DNA form, the CDR3 reads TGTGCCAGCAGTTACACGAATGAGCAGTTCTTC. This codes for CASSYTNEQFF.

The chain carries TRBV5-4 and TRBJ1-2; D is unclear. Deletions cut 0 bases from V and 4 bases from J, with 4 bases between. The CDR3 is 12 residues long. CDR1 is SGHNT, CDR2 YYREEE, per germline (reference sequence). Here the CDR3 reads CASSLARYGYTF. The CDR3 DNA reads as TGTGCCAGCAGCTTGGCCCGCTATGGCTACACCTTC.

On this clone itself: The identical CDR3 is also encoded by other nucleotide sequences in the sample. This chain's CDR3 is CASSFGPNTGELFF. CDR3 DNA: TGCGCCAGCAGCTTCGGGCCCAACACCGGGGAGCTGTTTTTT. The chain recombines TRBV5-1 with TRBJ2-2; D unclear. V lost 2 bases, J lost 2 bases, and 7 bases lay in between. There are 14 residues in the CDR3. Germline lookup yields CDR1 SGHRS and CDR2 YFSETQ.

V usage is TRBV27 and J usage is TRBJ2-1; D perhaps matches TRBD1 (6 bases). V lost 5 bases, J lost 2 bases, and 10 bases lay in between. The germline gives CDR1 MNHEY, CDR2 SMNVEV (reference sequence). This CDR3 contains 14 residues. The CDR3 region has the DNA TGTGCCAGCAGTATAGGGGGTCCCTACAATGAGCAGTTCTTC. Its protein is CASSIGGPYNEQFF.

The chain employs TRBV7-6 and TRBJ1-6; no clear D gene. Trimming took off 5 bases at V and 9 bases at J, with 11 bases between the two ends. The germline gives CDR1 SGHVS, CDR2 FNYEAQ. The CDR3 totals 13 residues. CDR3 region: CASSPGASSPLHF. The DNA of the CDR3 is TGTGCCAGCAGCCCAGGAGCCAGTTCACCCCTCCACTTT. Complete variable domain (other parts from reference TRBV7-6 and TRBJ1-6): GAGVSQSPRYKVTKRGQDVALRCDPISGHVSLYWYRQALGQGPEFLTYFNYEAQQDKSGLPNDRFSAERPEGSISTLTIQRTEQRDSAMYRCASSPGASSPLHFGNGTRLTVT.

The CDR3 DNA follows: TGTGCCAGCACCGGACAGGGTTCAAACTATGGCTACACCTTC. Translating it yields CASTGQGSNYGYTF. The chain employs TRBV9 and TRBJ1-2; TRBD1 matches at 8 bases. The J segment lost 2 bases and the V segment lost 6 bases, leaving 6 bases of the junction unmatched. This CDR3 contains 14 residues. In germline, CDR1 is SGDLS, CDR2 YYNGEE.